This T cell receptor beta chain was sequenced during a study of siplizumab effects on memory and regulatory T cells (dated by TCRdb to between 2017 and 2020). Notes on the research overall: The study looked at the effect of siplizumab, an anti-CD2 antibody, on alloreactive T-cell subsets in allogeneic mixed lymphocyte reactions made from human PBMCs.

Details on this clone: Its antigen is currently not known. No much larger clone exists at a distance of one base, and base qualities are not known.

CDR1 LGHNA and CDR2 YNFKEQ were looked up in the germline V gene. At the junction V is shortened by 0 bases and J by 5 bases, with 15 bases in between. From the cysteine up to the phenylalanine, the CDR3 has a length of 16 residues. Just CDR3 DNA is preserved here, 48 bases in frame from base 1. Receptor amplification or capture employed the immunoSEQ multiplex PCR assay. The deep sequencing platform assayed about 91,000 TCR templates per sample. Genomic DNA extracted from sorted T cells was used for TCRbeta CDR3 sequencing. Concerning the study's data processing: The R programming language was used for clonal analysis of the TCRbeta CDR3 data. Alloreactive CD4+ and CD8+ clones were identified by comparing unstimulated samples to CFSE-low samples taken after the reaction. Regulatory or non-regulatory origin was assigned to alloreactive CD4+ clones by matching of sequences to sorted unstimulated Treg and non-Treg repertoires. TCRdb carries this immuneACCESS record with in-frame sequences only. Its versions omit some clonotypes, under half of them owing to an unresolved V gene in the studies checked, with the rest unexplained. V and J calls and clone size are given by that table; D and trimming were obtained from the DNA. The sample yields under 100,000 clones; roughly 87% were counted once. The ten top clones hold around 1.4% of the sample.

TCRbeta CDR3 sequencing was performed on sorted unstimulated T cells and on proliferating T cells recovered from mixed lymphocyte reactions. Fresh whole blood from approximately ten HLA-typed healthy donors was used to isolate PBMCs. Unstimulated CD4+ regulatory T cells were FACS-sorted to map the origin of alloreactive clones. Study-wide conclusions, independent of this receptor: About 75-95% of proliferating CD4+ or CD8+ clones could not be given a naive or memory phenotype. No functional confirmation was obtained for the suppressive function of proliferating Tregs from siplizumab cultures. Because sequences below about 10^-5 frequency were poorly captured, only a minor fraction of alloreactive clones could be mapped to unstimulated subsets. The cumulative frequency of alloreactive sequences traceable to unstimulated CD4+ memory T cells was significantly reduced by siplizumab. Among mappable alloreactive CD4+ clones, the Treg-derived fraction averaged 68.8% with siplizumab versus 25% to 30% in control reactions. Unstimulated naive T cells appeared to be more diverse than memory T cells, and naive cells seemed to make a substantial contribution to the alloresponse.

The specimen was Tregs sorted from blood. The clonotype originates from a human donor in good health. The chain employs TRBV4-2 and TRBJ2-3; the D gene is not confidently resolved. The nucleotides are TGTGCCAGCAGCCAAGATGGTAGGGTAGCTGGAGATACGCAGTATTTT. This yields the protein CASSQDGRVAGDTQYF.